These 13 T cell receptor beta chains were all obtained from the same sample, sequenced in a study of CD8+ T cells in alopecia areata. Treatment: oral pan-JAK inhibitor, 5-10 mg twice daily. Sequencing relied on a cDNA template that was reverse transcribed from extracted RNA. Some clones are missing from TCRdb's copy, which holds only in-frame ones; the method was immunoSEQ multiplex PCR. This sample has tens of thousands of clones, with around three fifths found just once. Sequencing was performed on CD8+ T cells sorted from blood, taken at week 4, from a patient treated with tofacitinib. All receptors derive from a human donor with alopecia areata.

CDR3 sequence: CASSLVEGARAGELFF. The CDR3 nucleotides are TGCGCCAGCAGCTTGGTCGAGGGGGCGCGGGCCGGGGAGCTGTTTTTT. V is TRBV5-1 and J is TRBJ2-2; 7 bases are shared with TRBD1. Trimming at V came to 0 bases and at J to 6 bases, leaving 8 bases not matched to a gene. The CDR3 runs 16 residues. In germline, CDR1 is SGHRS, CDR2 YFSETQ.

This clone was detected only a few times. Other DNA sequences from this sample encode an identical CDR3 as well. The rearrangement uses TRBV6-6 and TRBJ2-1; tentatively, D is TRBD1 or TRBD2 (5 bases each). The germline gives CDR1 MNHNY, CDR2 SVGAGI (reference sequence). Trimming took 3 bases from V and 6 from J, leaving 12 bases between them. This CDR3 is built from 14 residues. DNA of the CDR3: TGTGCCAGCAGTTATGTGGGGGATCCCAATGAGCAGTTCTTC. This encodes CASSYVGDPNEQFF.

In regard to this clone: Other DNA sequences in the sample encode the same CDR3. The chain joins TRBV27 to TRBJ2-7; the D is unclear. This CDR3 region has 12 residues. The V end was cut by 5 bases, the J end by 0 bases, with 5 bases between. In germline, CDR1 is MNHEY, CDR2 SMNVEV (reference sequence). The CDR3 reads CASSPNSYEQYF. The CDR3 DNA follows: TGTGCCAGCAGTCCGAACTCCTACGAGCAGTACTTC.

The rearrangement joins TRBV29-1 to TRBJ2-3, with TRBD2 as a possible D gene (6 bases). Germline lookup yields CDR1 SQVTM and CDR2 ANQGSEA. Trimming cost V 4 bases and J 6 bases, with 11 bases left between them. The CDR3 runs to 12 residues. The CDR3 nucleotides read TGCAGCGTTGGACGAGGAGGGGATACGCAGTATTTT. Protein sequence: CSVGRGGDTQYF.

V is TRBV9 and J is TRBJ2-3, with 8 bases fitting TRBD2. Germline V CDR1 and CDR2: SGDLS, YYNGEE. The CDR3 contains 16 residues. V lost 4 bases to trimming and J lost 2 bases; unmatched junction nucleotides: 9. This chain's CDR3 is CASSLRLASATDTQYF. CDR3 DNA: TGTGCCAGCAGCTTACGACTAGCGTCGGCCACAGATACGCAGTATTTT. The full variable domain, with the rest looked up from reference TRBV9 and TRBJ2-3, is DSGVTQTPKHLITATGQRVTLRCSPRSGDLSVYWYQQSLDQGLQFLIQYYNGEERAKGNILERFSAQQFPDLHSELNLSSLELGDSALYFCASSLRLASATDTQYFGPGTRLTVL.

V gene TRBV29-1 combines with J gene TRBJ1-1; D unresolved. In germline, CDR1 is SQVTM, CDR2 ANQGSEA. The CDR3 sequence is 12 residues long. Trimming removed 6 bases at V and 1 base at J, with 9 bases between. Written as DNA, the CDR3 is TGCAGCGTCGCAGGAGGGAACACTGAAGCTTTCTTT. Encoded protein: CSVAGGNTEAFF.

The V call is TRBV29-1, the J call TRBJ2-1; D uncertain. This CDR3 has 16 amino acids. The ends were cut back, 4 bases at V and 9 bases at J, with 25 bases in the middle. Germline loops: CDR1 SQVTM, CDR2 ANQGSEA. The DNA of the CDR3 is TGCAGCGTTGTCGGACCCGCAGGTTGGTCCGGTCCTGAGCAGTTCTTC. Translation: CSVVGPAGWSGPEQFF.

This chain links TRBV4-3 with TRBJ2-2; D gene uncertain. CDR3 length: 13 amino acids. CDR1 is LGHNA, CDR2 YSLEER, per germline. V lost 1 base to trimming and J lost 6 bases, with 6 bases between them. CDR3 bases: TGCGCCAGCAGCCAAGGGTCTCCCGGGGAGCTGTTTTTT. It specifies CASSQGSPGELFF.

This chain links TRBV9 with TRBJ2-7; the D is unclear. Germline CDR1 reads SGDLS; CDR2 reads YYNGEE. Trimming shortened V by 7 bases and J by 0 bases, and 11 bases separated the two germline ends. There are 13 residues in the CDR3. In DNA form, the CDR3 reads TGTGCCAGCCGTGGAAACAGCTCCTACGAGCAGTACTTC. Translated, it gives CASRGNSSYEQYF.

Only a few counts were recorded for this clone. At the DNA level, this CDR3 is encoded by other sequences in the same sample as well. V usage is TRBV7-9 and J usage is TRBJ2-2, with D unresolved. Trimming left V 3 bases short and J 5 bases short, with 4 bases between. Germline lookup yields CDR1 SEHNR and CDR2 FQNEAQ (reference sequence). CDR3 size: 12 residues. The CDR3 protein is CASSLSTGELFF. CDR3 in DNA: TGTGCCAGCAGCTTGAGTACCGGGGAGCTGTTTTTT.

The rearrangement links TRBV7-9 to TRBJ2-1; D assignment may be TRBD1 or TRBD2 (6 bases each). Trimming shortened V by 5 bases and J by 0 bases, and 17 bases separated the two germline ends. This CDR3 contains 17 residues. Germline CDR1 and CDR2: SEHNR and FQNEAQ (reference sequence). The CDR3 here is CASSEPDGGYSYNEQFF. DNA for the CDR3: TGTGCCAGCAGCGAACCTGACGGGGGCTACTCCTACAATGAGCAGTTCTTC.

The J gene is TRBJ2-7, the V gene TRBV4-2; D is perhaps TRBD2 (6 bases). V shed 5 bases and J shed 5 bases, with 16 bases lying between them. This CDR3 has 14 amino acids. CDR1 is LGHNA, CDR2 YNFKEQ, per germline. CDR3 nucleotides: TGTGCCAGCAGCTTAGGAGGGTCGTGGGACGAGCAGTACTTC. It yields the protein CASSLGGSWDEQYF.

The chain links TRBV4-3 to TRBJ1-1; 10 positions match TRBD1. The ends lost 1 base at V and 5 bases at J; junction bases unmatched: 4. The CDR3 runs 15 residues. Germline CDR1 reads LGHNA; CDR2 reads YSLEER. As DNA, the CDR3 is TGCGCCAGCAGCCAAGGGACAGGGGGATATACTGAAGCTTTCTTT. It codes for CASSQGTGGYTEAFF.